These T cell receptor beta chains were read from a single sample in a study of blood T cell repertoires in COVID-19. Assay used: immunoSEQ multiplex PCR; TCRdb lists only in-frame clones, some missing. The data show hundreds of thousands of clones, 75% to 90% seen once. Sequenced: PBMCs or T cells enriched from blood (not recorded which). Receptors originate from a woman aged 30 to 39 who had been exposed to COVID-19. Both conserved end residues are part of each CDR3. The D gene is left open where the match is weak.

d_call,v_call,cdr3_aa
NA,TRBV3-1/TRBV3-2,CASSRLGNSPLHF
TRBD1,TRBV6-1,CASSEAGQRLGTGNTIYF
TRBD1,TRBV6-6,CASRRTGSHYGYTF
TRBD1,TRBV19,CASSTLDRGRTEAFF
TRBD2,TRBV19,CASSTRRGGTSYEQYF
TRBD2,TRBV6-5,CASRGSTSPRETQYF
TRBD1,TRBV2,CASGGQGRFNGYTF
NA,TRBV7-2,CASSFAVSRRDSPLHF
NA,TRBV5-1,CASSPTGIYEQYF
NA,TRBV9,CASSGGTVTLDTQYF
TRBD1,TRBV19,CASSAPGQGFYEQYF
NA,TRBV19,CASSIAGGVTEAFF
TRBD1,TRBV5-5,CASSLAGTGYSYEQYF
NA,TRBV5-5,CASSLGQASNQPQHF
NA,TRBV9,CASSGGQGPGNTIYF
TRBD2,TRBV5-1,CASSPGLAGGPNEQFF
NA,TRBV28,CASSLVRVNSPLHF
NA,TRBV5-4,CASSLYGVGANVLTF
TRBD1,TRBV7-2,CASSPTRDRGFYYGYTF
TRBD1,TRBV5-1,CASSPRQGLRRVDQPQHF
NA,TRBV5-1,CASSSTRDSYEQYF
NA,TRBV5-1,CASSPPTASTDTQYF
NA,TRBV6-5,CASSPRSQETQYF
TRBD2,TRBV3-1/TRBV3-2,CASSQGWGGGPTDTQYF
TRBD2,TRBV7-2,CASSPRLAGGLEQYF
NA,TRBV10-3,CAISETTNYGYTF
TRBD1,TRBV4-2,CASSQVDRGETEAFF
NA,TRBV12-3/TRBV12-4,CASSLRGFQPQHF
NA,TRBV21-1,CASITTPQEGQHNQPQHF
TRBD2,TRBV19,CASSSGGNYNEQFF
NA,TRBV2,CASSVEQGSNQPQHF
NA,TRBV2,CASQQGLYATNEKLFF
TRBD2,TRBV30,CAWSPTSGGVRDNEQFF
TRBD1,TRBV2,CATKRQGAGEQYF
NA,TRBV18,CASSTEPRGEQFF
NA,TRBV29-1,CSVVRRSDEQFF